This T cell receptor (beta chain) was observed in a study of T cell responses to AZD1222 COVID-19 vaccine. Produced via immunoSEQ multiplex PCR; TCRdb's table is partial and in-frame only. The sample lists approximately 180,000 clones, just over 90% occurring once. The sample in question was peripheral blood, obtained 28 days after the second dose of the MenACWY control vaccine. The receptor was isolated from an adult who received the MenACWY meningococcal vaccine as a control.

The CDR3 DNA sequence: TGTGCCAGCAGCCCCCTTCTTGAGACCTTC. Translated: CASSPLLETF. This rearrangement joins TRBV9 to TRBJ1-2; D gene unclear. Trimming removed 4 bases from V and 14 bases from J, with 12 bases in between. The CDR3 consists of 10 residues. The germline V gene has CDR1 SGDLS and CDR2 YYNGEE.